These 2 T cell receptor beta chains came from one sample sequenced in a study of shared clonotypes between healthy human individuals (dated by TCRdb to 2018 to 2020). The library was produced with the immunoSEQ multiplex PCR assay. Sourced from immuneACCESS, this table was stored by TCRdb with only in-frame sequences that have V and J called. A share of the clones is absent; for the studies checked, an unresolved V gene accounts for under half, and the remainder has no known explanation. The sample table records over a million clones; roughly 95% of these occur just once. The ten most abundant clones make up 1.2% of the sample. The material sequenced was naive CD4+ T cells sorted from blood. The cell subset or site label, read with the paper, signifies: CD45RA+ positively selected. The receptors here all came from a man aged 25 to 40 in good health.

V is TRBV6-1 and J is TRBJ2-1; the D gene is possibly TRBD2 (6 bases). Per germline, CDR1 MNHNS and CDR2 SASEGT. This CDR3 contains 14 residues. V shed 7 bases and J shed 2 bases, with 12 bases lying between them. Here the CDR3 DNA reads TGTGCCAGCAAAAGCGGGCCCGCCTACAATGAGCAGTTCTTC. As protein: CASKSGPAYNEQFF.

This clone was found once. The genes are TRBV2 and TRBJ2-1; 10 positions match TRBD2. Germline CDR1 reads SNHLY; CDR2 reads FYNNEI. Trimming took 4 bases from V and 10 from J; bases not matched to a gene: 4. The CDR3 length is 13 residues. Here the CDR3 DNA reads TGTGCCAGCAGTGGAGCACTAGCGGGGGAGCAGTTCTTC. This gives the protein CASSGALAGEQFF.